This is a list of T cell receptor beta chains from one sample in a study of T cell clusters in autoimmune cytopenias. One entry per CDR3 protein, without DNA, is what TCRdb gives after re-calling the multiplex PCR reads. The table lists about 1,000 distinct CDR3 sequences. These same data were also listed under a study on T cell repertoires in aging, cancer and after chemotherapy.

Material for sequencing was peripheral blood. These receptors were obtained from a human donor in good health. The CDR3 runs from the conserved cysteine through the conserved F or W. Each record gives: clone size, J gene, V gene, CDR3 length, CDR3 protein. Size tells how often a clone was seen (once, few, many) or the class of an expanded clone, and some rows leave it out.

medium-sized,TRBJ2-3,TRBV5-4,16,CASSLRASRGTDTQYF
NA,TRBJ2-1,TRBV7-3,15,CASSLSLAGGNEQFF
medium-sized,TRBJ1-2,TRBV12-3/TRBV12-4,13,CASTRRVLSGYTF
large,TRBJ1-2,TRBV30,14,CAWSIFGQGYGYTF
large,TRBJ2-1,TRBV29-1,13,CSAARSSYNEQFF
NA,TRBJ1-2,TRBV5-5,15,CASSLDGSGGYGYTF
NA,TRBJ1-6,TRBV5-1,17,CASSLEQGASYNSPLHF
large,TRBJ1-6,TRBV30,13,CASRATYNSPLHF
medium-sized,TRBJ2-2,TRBV19,15,CASSSAGQTAGELFF
medium-sized,TRBJ1-1,TRBV18,13,CASSPRGDTEAFF
medium-sized,TRBJ2-2,TRBV11-3,15,CASSLRQGNTGELFF
large,TRBJ2-1,TRBV5-5,15,CASSLRDRVGNEQFF
large,TRBJ2-2,TRBV11-1,17,CASSGSGIGVVAGELFF
large,TRBJ2-7,TRBV6-2/TRBV6-3,12,CASSSTTYEQYF
medium-sized,TRBJ2-2,TRBV5-5,17,CASSFSPRSTNTGELFF
medium-sized,TRBJ2-3,TRBV24-1,15,CATSAASGSIYTQYF
large,TRBJ2-1,TRBV29-1,16,CSVEDRGGSSYNEQFF
medium-sized,TRBJ1-1,TRBV7-2,14,CASSFDGMNTEAFF
large,TRBJ2-1,TRBV6-1,13,CASSSLELLKQFF
medium-sized,TRBJ2-1,TRBV5-1,18,CASRKAWQELAVYNEQFF
medium-sized,TRBJ1-4,TRBV5-1,16,CASSPYPDRPNEKLFF
NA,TRBJ1-5,TRBV20-1,13,CSAETGGFQPQHF
medium-sized,TRBJ2-7,TRBV20-1,17,CSARAQPTSALDYEQYF
medium-sized,TRBJ2-7,TRBV2,14,CASSTSGRASEQYF
medium-sized,TRBJ1-2,TRBV6-1,14,CASSPPGGTYGYTF
large,TRBJ2-3,TRBV30,13,CAWGGYNTDTQYF
medium-sized,TRBJ1-1,TRBV19,14,CASSIALGATEAFF
medium-sized,TRBJ2-3,TRBV20-1,15,CSARDPLASTDTQYF
NA,TRBJ2-7,TRBV11-3,14,CASSLVSWQGKQYF
medium-sized,TRBJ2-1,TRBV5-1,15,CASSYDGGRGREQFF
large,TRBJ2-1,TRBV6-1,16,CASSETRESSYNEQFF
NA,TRBJ2-3,TRBV4-2,13,CATGGWGADTQYF
NA,TRBJ1-6,TRBV5-1,15,CASSLGDRDNSPLHF
medium-sized,TRBJ2-7,TRBV20-1,13,CSARGDRGYEQYF
large,TRBJ1-2,TRBV6-5,16,CASSYDLDRGSRGYTF
large,TRBJ2-1,TRBV6-1,20,CASTRRRTSGSHSPRDEQFF
medium-sized,TRBJ2-3,TRBV5-1,15,CASSLGDRGWDTQYF
medium-sized,TRBJ1-2,TRBV20-1,14,CSASYRGRGYGYTF
NA,TRBJ1-3,TRBV29-1,15,CSVGGTGDNRNRVYF
NA,TRBJ2-4,TRBV15,13,CATSRDRAGLKYF
large,TRBJ2-7,TRBV27,14,CASSPTEGSYEQYF
NA,TRBJ2-3,TRBV11-3,12,CASSQLEDTQYF
medium-sized,TRBJ2-1,TRBV28,13,CAGMDRGRNEQFF
medium-sized,TRBJ2-7,TRBV5-1,12,CASRREGVEQYF
large,TRBJ2-1,TRBV6-6,16,CASSYSGRSSYNEQFF
medium-sized,TRBJ2-7,TRBV11-3,15,CASSSRSGRSYEQYF
medium-sized,TRBJ1-2,TRBV20-1,12,CSAQTGEKGYTF
NA,TRBJ2-7,TRBV25-1,12,CASSEMNGEQYF
NA,TRBJ1-5,TRBV28,17,CASSAPLGQGGIQPQHF
medium-sized,TRBJ1-5,TRBV7-9,12,CASQGDNQPQHF
medium-sized,TRBJ1-1,TRBV12-3/TRBV12-4,13,CASTSTEDTEAFF
NA,TRBJ2-7,TRBV5-1,14,CASSIRDRVGEQYF
large,TRBJ1-4,TRBV29-1,13,CSVGGIPGEKLFF
medium-sized,TRBJ1-1,TRBV12-3/TRBV12-4,14,CASSLAWGGTEAFF
large,TRBJ1-6,TRBV27,16,CASSPTRTGYNSPLHF